The 10 T cell receptor beta chains in this list originate from one sample, sequenced in a study of control samples from healthy donors and cancer patients. Libraries were prepared by immunoSEQ multiplex PCR; TCRdb keeps only in-frame clonotypes and omits some of them. The sample includes 130,000 or so clones, around nine tenths of them seen just once. The sequencing input was blood. These receptors were collected from a man aged 25 to 45 in good health.

The chain links TRBV9 to TRBJ1-2; D is uncertain. V dropped 3 bases and J dropped 7 bases, with 7 bases sitting between them. Germline V gene data show CDR1 as SGDLS and CDR2 as YYNGEE. CDR3 size: 11 residues. This CDR3 reads CASSANPGYTF. Written as DNA, the CDR3 is TGTGCCAGCAGCGCCAACCCTGGCTACACCTTC.

The rearrangement joins TRBV6-6 to TRBJ2-2; TRBD1 matches 8 bases. The V and J ends lost 0 bases and 4 bases, in that order; junction bases with no gene match: 1. CDR1 is MNHNY, CDR2 SVGAGI, per germline (reference sequence). CDR3 length equals 15 residues. DNA for the CDR3: TGTGCCAGCAGTTACTCCGGGACAGGCACCGGGGAGCTGTTTTTT. This encodes CASSYSGTGTGELFF.

The J gene is TRBJ1-2, the V gene TRBV6-5, with D unresolved. The CDR3 has 12 residues. V gave up 5 bases and J gave up 6 bases, with 10 bases separating them. Germline CDR1 MNHEY, CDR2 SVGAGI. CDR3: CASSLSGHGYTF. The CDR3 DNA follows: TGTGCCAGCAGTCTGTCTGGACATGGCTACACCTTC.

CDR3 in amino acids: CASSYSRAGNQPQHF. In nucleotides, the CDR3 is TGTGCCAGCAGTTACTCGCGAGCAGGGAACCAGCCCCAGCATTTT. The chain uses TRBV6-5 and TRBJ1-5, with D maybe TRBD1 (5 bases). Germline values: CDR1 MNHEY, CDR2 SVGAGI. CDR3 length: 15 amino acids. V lost 0 bases and J 7 bases, leaving 13 bases between the germline ends.

This rearrangement joins TRBV7-9 to TRBJ2-3; 13 bases map to TRBD2. Trimming removed 5 bases from V and 0 bases from J; junction bases left unmatched: 5. CDR1 and CDR2 (germline): SEHNR, FQNEAQ (reference sequence). The CDR3 sequence is 17 residues long. The chain's CDR3 is CASSPTSGGYSTDTQYF. CDR3 bases: TGTGCCAGCAGCCCGACTAGCGGGGGGTATAGCACAGATACGCAGTATTTT. The complete variable domain, with remaining parts taken from reference TRBV7-9 and TRBJ2-3, reads DTGVSQNPRHKITKRGQNVTFRCDPISEHNRLYWYRQTLGQGPEFLTYFQNEAQLEKSRLLSDRFSAERPKGSFSTLEIQRTEQGDSAMYLCASSPTSGGYSTDTQYFGPGTRLTVL.

This sequence joins TRBV3-1 (or the pseudogene TRBV3-2) and TRBJ1-1; D gene uncertain. V was clipped by 0 bases and J by 0 bases, with 14 bases between them. Per germline, CDR1 LGHDT and CDR2 YNNKEL (reference sequence). CDR3 size: 17 residues. DNA of the CDR3: TGTGCCAGCAGCCAAGATGCGGGTGGGATGGTGAACACTGAAGCTTTCTTT. Translation gives CASSQDAGGMVNTEAFF.

The rearrangement links TRBV7-9 to TRBJ2-2, with D uncertain. CDR1 is SEHNR, CDR2 FQNEAQ, per germline (reference sequence). The CDR3 contains 15 residues. Trimming took 2 bases from V and 7 from J, leaving 14 bases between them. In nucleotides, the CDR3 is TGTGCCAGCAGCTTAACAAGGGCCAATGGCGGGGAGCTGTTTTTT. It yields the protein CASSLTRANGGELFF.

The V and J genes are TRBV11-3 and TRBJ2-1; no firm D call. V was cut by 1 base and J by 0 bases, with 7 bases left in between. The germline CDR1 and CDR2 sequences are SGHNT and YENEEA. The CDR3 has 15 amino acids. The CDR3 DNA is TGTGCCAGCAGCTTAGCGCTAAGCTCCTACAATGAGCAGTTCTTC. This codes for CASSLALSSYNEQFF.

The chain combines TRBV5-8 with TRBJ1-2; possible D gene TRBD1, 6 bases. Germline CDR1 SGHTS, CDR2 YDEGEE. The ends were cut back, 1 base at V and 5 bases at J, with 12 bases in the middle. The CDR3 runs to 14 residues. CDR3 region: CASSLRGAGYGYTF. The CDR3 bases are TGTGCCAGCAGCTTGCGGGGGGCAGGTTATGGCTACACCTTC.

V is TRBV30 and J is TRBJ1-1; no clear D gene. Trimming removed 0 bases from V and 0 bases from J, with 8 bases in between. This CDR3 comprises 14 residues. CDR1 GTSNPN and CDR2 SVGIG come from the germline V gene (reference sequence). CDR3 nucleotides: TGTGCCTGGAGTGTAGGACCGATGAACACTGAAGCTTTCTTT. Encoded protein: CAWSVGPMNTEAFF.